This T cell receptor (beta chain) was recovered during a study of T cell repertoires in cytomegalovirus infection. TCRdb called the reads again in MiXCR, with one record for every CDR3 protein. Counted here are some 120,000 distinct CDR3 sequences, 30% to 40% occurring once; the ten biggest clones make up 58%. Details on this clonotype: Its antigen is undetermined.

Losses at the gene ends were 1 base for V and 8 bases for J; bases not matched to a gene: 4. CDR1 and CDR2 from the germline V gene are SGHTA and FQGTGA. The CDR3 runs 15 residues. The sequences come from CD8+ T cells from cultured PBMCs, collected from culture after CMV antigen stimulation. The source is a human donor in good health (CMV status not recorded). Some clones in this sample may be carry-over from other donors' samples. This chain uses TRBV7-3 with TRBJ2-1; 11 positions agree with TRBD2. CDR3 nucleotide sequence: TGTGCCAGCAGCTTAAGTTCTAGCGGGGGGTATGAGCAGTTCTTC. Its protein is CASSLSSSGGYEQFF.